Presented here are 21 T cell receptor beta chains from one specimen sequenced in a study of blood T cell repertoires in COVID-19. Sequencing was performed with immunoSEQ multiplex PCR; in TCRdb, only in-frame clones are kept and a portion is missing. The table has more than 150,000 clones, around 80% seen once. The sequenced sample consisted of PBMCs or T cells enriched from blood (not recorded which). All receptors come from a man aged 45 to 65 who had recovered from COVID-19.

V gene TRBV2 combines with J gene TRBJ1-5; a weak D match, TRBD1 (6 bases). Trimming took off 4 bases at V and 1 base at J, with 11 bases between the two ends. Germline CDR1 and CDR2: SNHLY and FYNNEI. The CDR3 extends over 15 amino acids. The DNA of the CDR3 is TGTGCCAGCAGTGTGTCTGGACAGAGCAATCAGCCCCAGCATTTT. Its protein product is CASSVSGQSNQPQHF.

This chain connects TRBV18 to TRBJ2-1, with TRBD2 matching 12 bases. This CDR3 contains 17 residues. Trimming at V came to 3 bases and at J to 6 bases, leaving 9 bases not matched to a gene. Germline CDR1 reads KGHSH; CDR2 reads LQKENI. The CDR3 region is CASSPQRRLAGVNEQFF. The CDR3 coding sequence is TGTGCCAGCTCACCCCAAAGGCGACTAGCGGGAGTCAATGAGCAGTTCTTC.

This clone was counted a few times. V gene TRBV7-9 combines with J gene TRBJ2-5, with TRBD2 as a possible D gene (5 bases). Per the germline V gene, CDR1 is SEHNR and CDR2 is FQNEAQ (reference sequence). The CDR3 length is 15 residues. Between the trimmed V and J ends, which lost 2 bases and 2 bases, there was a span of 12 bases. Here the CDR3 DNA reads TGTGCCAGCAGCTTATTTGGGAGAACACAAGAGACCCAGTACTTC. The encoded protein is CASSLFGRTQETQYF.

This chain links TRBV19 with TRBJ2-5; 9 positions match TRBD2. V shed 2 bases, J shed 3 bases, and the junction held 4 bases outside the gene matches. Per the germline V gene, CDR1 is LNHDA and CDR2 is SQIVND (reference sequence). The length of the CDR3 is 15 residues. The CDR3 protein is CASSIWTSEEETQYF. The CDR3 nucleotides are TGTGCCAGTAGTATATGGACTAGCGAGGAAGAGACCCAGTACTTC.

CDR3 nucleotides: TGTGCCAGCAGCGGGGGACAGGGTCTTAATCAGCCCCAGCATTTT. This translates into CASSGGQGLNQPQHF. V usage is TRBV6-5 and J usage is TRBJ1-5, with 9 bases fitting TRBD1. There are 15 residues in the CDR3. The V gene's germline CDR1 is MNHEY and CDR2 SVGAGI. Unmatched junction bases numbered 7, after V lost 6 bases and J lost 4 bases.

The table lists this clone with a count of one. This chain connects TRBV9 to TRBJ2-7, with TRBD2 matching over 8 bases. CDR3 length: 15 amino acids. Germline CDR1 and CDR2: SGDLS and YYNGEE. Trimming took 6 bases from V and 7 from J; bases not matched to a gene: 15. CDR3 nucleotides: TGTGCCAGCACCAAACGAGGGCGGGGGGCGGAGGAGCAGTACTTC. It codes for CASTKRGRGAEEQYF.

In the case of this clone: The junction shows a germline mismatch at one end, possibly a read error. The CDR3 DNA reads TGCAGCGTTGAGAGCGGGGGGCCGCTGGATACGCAATATTTT. This encodes CSVESGGPLDTQYF. The J gene is TRBJ2-3, the V gene TRBV29-1, with 9 bases identical to TRBD2. Germline V gene sequence: CDR1 SQVTM, CDR2 ANQGSEA. The CDR3 totals 14 residues.

Comments on this clone: Its ends do not fully match the called genes, so a read error is possible. This chain uses TRBV5-1 with TRBJ1-1, with D possibly matching TRBD1 (5 bases). The CDR3 length is 15 residues. Germline V CDR1 and CDR2: SGHRS, YFSETQ. Written as DNA, the CDR3 is TGCGCCAGCAGCCAAGGGTCGGGGAGGGGCACTGAAGCTTTTTTT. Residues: CASSQGSGRGTEAFF.

The count of this clone is one. The chain uses TRBV27 and TRBJ2-1; 9 bases fit TRBD1. From germline, CDR1 is MNHEY and CDR2 SMNVEV (reference sequence). The CDR3 contains 18 residues. The junction had 11 bases not matched to a gene; V was cut back by 3 bases and J by 2 bases. The CDR3 DNA sequence: TGTGCCAGCAGTTTCCCTAGAACAGGGGGCGCGACCTACAATGAGCAGTTCTTC. It yields the protein CASSFPRTGGATYNEQFF.

The V and J genes are TRBV10-3 and TRBJ1-1; a possible D gene is TRBD1 (6 bases). V lost 8 bases and J lost 0, with 10 bases in between. This CDR3 spans 13 amino acids. Germline assignment: CDR1 ENHRY and CDR2 SYGVKD. In nucleotides, the CDR3 is TGTGCCATCGGGGACACCGTGAACACTGAAGCTTTCTTT. This codes for CAIGDTVNTEAFF.

This chain uses TRBV30 with TRBJ1-1; possible D gene TRBD1, 5 bases. CDR1 is GTSNPN, CDR2 SVGIG, per germline (reference sequence). The V end lost 6 bases, the J end lost 2 bases, and 13 bases lay between the germline ends. This CDR3 spans 13 amino acids. The CDR3 coding sequence is TGTGCCTGTTCAGGACAAACAAACACTGAAGCTTTCTTT. Translation gives CACSGQTNTEAFF.

This chain links TRBV2 with TRBJ1-4; D is unresolved. This CDR3 region has 14 residues. Trimming left V 2 bases short and J 7 bases short, with 11 bases between. Germline CDR1 is SNHLY and CDR2 is FYNNEI. The CDR3 loop is CASSELPGGEKLFF. The CDR3 nucleotides read TGTGCCAGCAGTGAATTGCCAGGAGGTGAAAAACTGTTTTTT.

The CDR3 DNA follows: TGTGCCAGCAGTTACTCGCACGGGGTTAGGACTGAAGCTTTCTTT. Translating gives CASSYSHGVRTEAFF. The chain joins TRBV6-5 to TRBJ1-1; no firm D call. CDR3 length: 15 residues. With 0 bases removed from V and 5 bases from J, the gap between germline ends came to 13 bases. Germline V gene data show CDR1 as MNHEY and CDR2 as SVGAGI.

The CDR3 protein is CASKTGGGFGGYTF. CDR3 nucleotides: TGTGCCAGCAAGACAGGGGGCGGGTTTGGTGGCTACACCTTC. This chain connects TRBV27 to TRBJ1-2, with 10 bases aligning to TRBD1. The CDR3 is 14 residues long. Germline V CDR1 and CDR2: MNHEY, SMNVEV (reference sequence). Trimming took 7 bases from V and 7 from J; bases not matched to a gene: 9.

The chain couples TRBV5-6 to TRBJ2-5, with TRBD1 matching 7 bases. The CDR3 length is 15 residues. Germline values: CDR1 SGHDT, CDR2 YYEEEE. The trim removed 1 base at V and 4 bases at J, leaving 7 bases unmatched. The CDR3: CASSLRLTGLETQYF. CDR3 DNA sequence: TGTGCCAGCAGCTTGCGACTGACAGGGTTAGAGACCCAGTACTTC.

The gene calls are TRBV5-1 and TRBJ1-2, with 8 bases that match TRBD1. After removal of 6 bases from V and 5 bases from J, the junction contained 12 bases not matched to a gene. From germline, CDR1 is SGHRS and CDR2 YFSETQ. The CDR3 totals 15 residues. The CDR3 nucleotides read TGCGCCAGCACTCTGGGGCAGGGGGCTTTATATGGCTACACCTTC. This gives the protein CASTLGQGALYGYTF.

The chain employs TRBV7-9 and TRBJ2-3; 8 bases are shared with TRBD1. Germline V lookup: CDR1 SEHNR, CDR2 FQNEAQ (reference sequence). The ends lost 4 bases at V and 2 bases at J; junction bases unmatched: 14. CDR3 length: 18 amino acids. CDR3 bases: TGTGCCAGCAGCTATCTATTACAGGGGGGTCGGGTCACAGATACGCAGTATTTT. The encoded protein is CASSYLLQGGRVTDTQYF.

This CDR3 reads CAISGVTGSMNTEAFF. The CDR3 DNA reads TGTGCCATCAGTGGAGTGACAGGGTCTATGAACACTGAAGCTTTCTTT. The chain is built from TRBV10-3 and TRBJ1-1, with 7 bases lining up with TRBD1. This CDR3 is built from 16 residues. Losses at the gene ends were 4 bases for V and 0 bases for J; bases not matched to a gene: 8. Per germline, CDR1 ENHRY and CDR2 SYGVKD.

The V and J genes are TRBV28 and TRBJ2-7; the match to TRBD1 covers 8 bases. Germline V gene data show CDR1 as MDHEN and CDR2 as SYDVKM. The CDR3 sequence is 14 residues long. V dropped 5 bases and J dropped 4; count of bases not matched to a gene: 7. Here the CDR3 DNA reads TGTGCCAGCAGTATGACAGGGGTTCTATACGAGCAGTACTTC. Residues: CASSMTGVLYEQYF.

The chain is built from TRBV30 and TRBJ2-7, with 8 bases fitting TRBD1. Germline-derived CDR1 and CDR2 are GTSNPN and SVGIG (reference sequence). Trimming took 2 bases from V and 4 from J; bases not matched to a gene: 7. The CDR3 runs to 14 residues. The CDR3 DNA is TGTGCCTGGAGTCTGGCAGGGGGCGCATACGAGCAGTACTTC. It translates to CAWSLAGGAYEQYF.

The chain joins TRBV5-6 to TRBJ2-7; weak D call: TRBD1 (5 bases). The CDR3 consists of 13 residues. The V gene's germline CDR1 is SGHDT and CDR2 YYEEEE. The CDR3 DNA follows: TGTGCGAGTGCCCTAGGGGCTCGGCGGGAGCAGTACTTC. This translates into CASALGARREQYF.